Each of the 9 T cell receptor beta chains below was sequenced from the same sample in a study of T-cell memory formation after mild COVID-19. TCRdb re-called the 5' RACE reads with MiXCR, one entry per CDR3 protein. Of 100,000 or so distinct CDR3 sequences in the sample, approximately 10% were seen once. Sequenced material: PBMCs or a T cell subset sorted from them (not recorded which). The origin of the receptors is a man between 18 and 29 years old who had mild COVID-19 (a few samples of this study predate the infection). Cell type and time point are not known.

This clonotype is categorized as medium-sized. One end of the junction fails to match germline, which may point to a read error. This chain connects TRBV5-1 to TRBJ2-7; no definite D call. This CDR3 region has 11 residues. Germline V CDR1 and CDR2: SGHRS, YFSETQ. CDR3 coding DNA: TGTGCCAGCAGCTTAGGCTACGAGCAGTACTTC. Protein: CASSLGYEQYF.

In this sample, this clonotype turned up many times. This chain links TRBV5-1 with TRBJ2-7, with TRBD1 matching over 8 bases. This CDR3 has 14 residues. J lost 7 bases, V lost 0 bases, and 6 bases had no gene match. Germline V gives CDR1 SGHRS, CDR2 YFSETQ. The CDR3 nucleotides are TGCGCCAGCAGCTTGGGGACAGGGATGGGGGAGCAGTACGTC. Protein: CASSLGTGMGEQYV.

This CDR3 reads CSARAGTGDIAQHF. The CDR3 nucleotides are TGCAGTGCTAGGGCCGGGACAGGTGATATTGCCCAGCATTTT. The chain employs TRBV20-1 and TRBJ1-5; 8 bases fit TRBD1. The CDR3 loop spans 14 amino acids. The ends lost 3 bases at V and 11 bases at J; junction bases unmatched: 12. Germline CDR1 DFQATT, CDR2 SNEGSKA (reference sequence).

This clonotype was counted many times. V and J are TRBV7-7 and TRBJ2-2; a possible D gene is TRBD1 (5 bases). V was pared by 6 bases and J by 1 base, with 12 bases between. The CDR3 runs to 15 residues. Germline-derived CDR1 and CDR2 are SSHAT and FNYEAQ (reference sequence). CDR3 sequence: CASSPKGMNTGELFF. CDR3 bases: TGTGCCAGCAGTCCGAAGGGGATGAACACCGGGGAGCTGTTTTTT.

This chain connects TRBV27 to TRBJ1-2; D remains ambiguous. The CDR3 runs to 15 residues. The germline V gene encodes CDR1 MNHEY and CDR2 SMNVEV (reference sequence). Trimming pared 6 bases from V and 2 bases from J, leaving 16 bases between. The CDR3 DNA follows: TGTGCCAGCAGCACCGACGGGGTAGGGAACTATGGCTACACCTTC. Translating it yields CASSTDGVGNYGYTF.

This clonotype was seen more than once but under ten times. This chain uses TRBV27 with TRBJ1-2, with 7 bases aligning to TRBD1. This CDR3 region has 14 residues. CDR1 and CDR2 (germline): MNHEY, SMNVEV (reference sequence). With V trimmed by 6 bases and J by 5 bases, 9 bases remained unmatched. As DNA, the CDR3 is TGTGCCAGCAGCCCAGGGACAGTTCTTTATGGCTACACCTTC. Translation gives CASSPGTVLYGYTF.

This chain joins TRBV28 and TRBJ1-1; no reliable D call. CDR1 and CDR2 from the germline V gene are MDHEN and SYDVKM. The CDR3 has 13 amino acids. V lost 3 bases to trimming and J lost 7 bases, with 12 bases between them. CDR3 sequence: CASSFVPGGEAFF. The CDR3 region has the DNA TGTGCCAGCAGTTTCGTCCCAGGCGGTGAAGCTTTCTTT. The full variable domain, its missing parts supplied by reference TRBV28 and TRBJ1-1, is DVKVTQSSRYLVKRTGEKVFLECVQDMDHENMFWYRQDPGLGLRLIYFSYDVKMKEKGDIPEGYSVSREKKERFSLILESASTNQTSMYLCASSFVPGGEAFFGQGTRLTVV.

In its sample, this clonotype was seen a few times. For the CDR3, the DNA is TGTGCCAGCATAGGACTCTCCTACAATGAGCAGTTCTTC. Its translation is CASIGLSYNEQFF. The J gene is TRBJ2-1, the V gene TRBV6-5; perhaps TRBD2 as D (5 bases). V was clipped by 7 bases and J by 0 bases, with 7 bases between them. CDR3 size: 13 residues. Germline loops: CDR1 MNHEY, CDR2 SVGAGI.

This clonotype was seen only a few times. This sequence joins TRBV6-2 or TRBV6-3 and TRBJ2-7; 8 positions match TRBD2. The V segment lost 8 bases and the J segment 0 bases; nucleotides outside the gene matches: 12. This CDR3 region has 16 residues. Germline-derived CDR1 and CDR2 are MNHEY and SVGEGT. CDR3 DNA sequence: TGTGCCAGCGGAAATCCCGAGCGGGGGAGCTCCTACGAGCAGTACTTC. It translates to CASGNPERGSSYEQYF.